This is a list of T cell receptor beta chains from one sample in a study of blood T cells in healthy people across ages. TCRdb re-derived calls from the 5' RACE reads in MiXCR, one entry per CDR3 protein. The table includes 800,000 or so distinct CDR3 sequences, 25% detected once. The same data also went into a second study, on T cells of mothers and their children.

Sequenced input: blood. These TCRs come from a boy younger than 18 in good health. Each CDR3 is given with its conserved first and last residue. A D gene is named only where the DNA matches it firmly. A row's size may be missing; if present it is once, few, many or a size class.

d_gene,abundance,v_gene,len,j_gene,CDR3nt,CDR3aa
-,-,TRBV29-1,15,TRBJ2-7,TGCAGCGCTGGGGTCTCAGCTACCCAGGACTACGAGCAGTACTTC,CSAGVSATQDYEQYF
-,few,TRBV28,15,TRBJ1-1,TGTGCCAGCAGCCCCCGGGGGCAGGGAGGCACTGAAGCTTTCTTT,CASSPRGQGGTEAFF
-,-,TRBV21-1,14,TRBJ2-1,TGTGCCAGCAGCAAAAGAAGGGACCACAATGAGCAGTTCTTC,CASSKRRDHNEQFF
-,few,TRBV6-5,13,TRBJ2-7,TGTGCCGTAGGCCAGCTTCCCCCCTACGAGCAGTACTTC,CAVGQLPPYEQYF
-,few,TRBV5-1,15,TRBJ2-1,TGCGCCAGCAGCTTGAGGGTGACAGTGGCAAATGAGCAGTTCTTC,CASSLRVTVANEQFF
-,-,TRBV6-6,15,TRBJ1-5,TGTGCCAGCAGTACCGGGGACGCTCTACAAGCGTCCCAGCATTTT,CASSTGDALQASQHF
TRBD1,few,TRBV20-1,15,TRBJ2-7,TGCAGTGCTAGGGTTTGGGAGACAGGGTCGGACGAGCAGTACTTC,CSARVWETGSDEQYF
-,few,TRBV6-1,17,TRBJ1-4,TGTGCCAGCAGTGAAAGGGGAAGGGCGGAAGCTAATGAAAAACTGTTTTTT,CASSERGRAEANEKLFF
-,-,TRBV20-1,13,TRBJ1-4,TGCAGTGCTAGAGCGGCGTCTTTCGCAAAACTGTTTTTT,CSARAASFAKLFF
-,-,TRBV7-9,13,TRBJ2-7,TGTGCCAGCAGCAGGTATGATGACTACGAGCAGTACTTC,CASSRYDDYEQYF
TRBD2,-,TRBV3-1,16,TRBJ2-1,TGTGCCAGCAGCCACAGAGGACTAGCGGAGCGGCATGAGCAGTTCTTC,CASSHRGLAERHEQFF
TRBD2,-,TRBV4-1,15,TRBJ2-1,TGCGCCAGCAGCGAGATGTCTAGCGGGTACAATGAGCAGTTCTTC,CASSEMSSGYNEQFF
-,-,TRBV6-5,19,TRBJ2-4,TGTGCCAGCAGTTCACGCCTGGGGACAAACGGATCGGCACGAAACATTCAGTACTTC,CASSSRLGTNGSARNIQYF
-,-,TRBV9,14,TRBJ1-4,TGTGCCAGCAGCGCGGGACCGCATAATGAAAAACTGTTTTTT,CASSAGPHNEKLFF
-,few,TRBV2,15,TRBJ2-7,TGTGCCAGCAGTGAAGGTCCAGGGGTTGCATACGAGCAGTACTTC,CASSEGPGVAYEQYF
-,-,TRBV24-1,14,TRBJ2-7,TGTGCCACCAGTGATGGAGGGGTGTCCTACGAGCAGTACTTC,CATSDGGVSYEQYF
-,-,TRBV5-1,12,TRBJ1-3,TGCGCCAGCAGCTTGGAGGGGTACACCATATATTTT,CASSLEGYTIYF
-,few,TRBV6-2/TRBV6-3,14,TRBJ2-7,TGTGCCAGCAGTTCGGACTTATCCTCCTACGAGCAGTACTTC,CASSSDLSSYEQYF
-,few,TRBV5-1,13,TRBJ1-4,TGCGCCAGCAGCTCTACTTGGGGGACTGAGCTGTTTTTT,CASSSTWGTELFF
TRBD1,-,TRBV6-6,14,TRBJ1-2,TGTGCCAGCATTCCCGGACAGGGGGACTATGGCTACACCTTC,CASIPGQGDYGYTF
TRBD1,-,TRBV3-1,16,TRBJ2-5,TGTGCCAGCGCCGGGACAGGGTCCCTGTACCAAGAGACCCAGTACTTC,CASAGTGSLYQETQYF
-,many,TRBV7-2,14,TRBJ1-1,TGTGCCAGCAGCTTAGACAGGATGAACACTGAAGCTTTCTTT,CASSLDRMNTEAFF
-,-,TRBV4-3,18,TRBJ2-3,TGCGCCAGCAGCCAAGATCCCCTGTCCCCGGCCGACCCGGATACGCAGTATTTT,CASSQDPLSPADPDTQYF
-,-,TRBV7-2,13,TRBJ2-2,TGTGCCAGCAGGAAAGGGGTCACCGGGGAGCTGTTTTTT,CASRKGVTGELFF
-,few,TRBV2,15,TRBJ2-5,TGTGCCAGCAGGGCCGGACCGACCCAAGGAGAGACCCAGTACTTC,CASRAGPTQGETQYF
TRBD1,few,TRBV12-3/TRBV12-4,17,TRBJ1-1,TGTGCCAGCAGTCCCTCCGGGACAGGGGCCGACACGCCCCAAGCTTTCTTT,CASSPSGTGADTPQAFF
TRBD2,-,TRBV29-1,14,TRBJ2-7,TGCAGCGTTGAAGTGGGACTAGCAGACTACGAGCAGTACTTC,CSVEVGLADYEQYF
TRBD1,few,TRBV25-1,16,TRBJ2-2,TGTGCCAGCAGTTTCCTCGGACAGGGTCCCACCGGGGAGCTGTTTTTT,CASSFLGQGPTGELFF
-,-,TRBV29-1,17,TRBJ1-2,TGCAGCGTTGTATGGTTGCAGGGCCTTTTGGTGAACTATGGCTACACCTTC,CSVVWLQGLLVNYGYTF
-,few,TRBV2,15,TRBJ2-3,TGTGCCAGCAGTGATGGGTGCTCCCACACAGATACGCAGTATTTT,CASSDGCSHTDTQYF
TRBD1,few,TRBV30,16,TRBJ2-1,TGTGCCTGGAGTGCAACCGGACAGGGAAGGGGACGGGAGCAGTTCTTC,CAWSATGQGRGREQFF
TRBD2,few,TRBV6-2/TRBV6-3,14,TRBJ2-1,TGTGCCAGCAGTGGGTTAGCGGGGGGCCTTGAGCAGTTCTTC,CASSGLAGGLEQFF
-,few,TRBV6-5,15,TRBJ2-7,TGTGCCAGCAGTTACTCAGGTCAGCGGATCTACGAGCAGTACTTC,CASSYSGQRIYEQYF
TRBD1,-,TRBV4-1,15,TRBJ2-5,TGCGCCAGCAGCAGTGGACAGGGGGCTTTCGAGACCCAGTACTTC,CASSSGQGAFETQYF
TRBD1,many,TRBV7-2,16,TRBJ2-3,TGTGCCAGCAGCTTCGACAGGGGGCTGCTCACAGATACGCAGTATTTT,CASSFDRGLLTDTQYF
-,-,TRBV4-2,15,TRBJ1-2,TGTGCCAGCAGCCAAGAAAGCGGCAGCATCTATGGCTACACCTTC,CASSQESGSIYGYTF
-,few,TRBV2,14,TRBJ2-2,TGTGCCAGCAGGAAGGGACTTAACACCGGGGAGCTGTTTTTT,CASRKGLNTGELFF
-,-,TRBV28,13,TRBJ1-1,TGTGCCAGCAGAACAGGGCCACTCACTGAAGCTTTCTTT,CASRTGPLTEAFF
TRBD1,-,TRBV7-8,16,TRBJ2-1,TGTGCCGGCAGGCCTCAGGGGGCCCTCTTCTACAATGAGCAGTTCTTC,CAGRPQGALFYNEQFF
TRBD1,-,TRBV29-1,13,TRBJ2-1,TGCAGCGCTCCGGGACAGGGGGCTTCCGAGCGGTACTTC,CSAPGQGASERYF
TRBD2,few,TRBV15,14,TRBJ2-5,TGTGCCACCAGCACGCTAGCGGGAGGAACAACCCAGTACTTC,CATSTLAGGTTQYF
-,-,TRBV20-1,14,TRBJ1-4,TGCAGTGCTAGAGGCGGGACAACTAATGAAAAACTGCTTTTT,CSARGGTTNEKLLF
-,-,TRBV30,13,TRBJ1-2,TGTGCCTGGAGCTTGAGTCGGGGGAATGGCTACACCTTC,CAWSLSRGNGYTF
-,-,TRBV4-2,18,TRBJ2-4,TGTGCCAGCAACAGTGGGACTCCGGAGATCCTAGCCAAAAACATTCAGTACTTC,CASNSGTPEILAKNIQYF
-,-,TRBV12-3/TRBV12-4,14,TRBJ2-7,TGTGCCAGCAGTTTCCATGGCCGCTCCTACGAGCAGTACTTC,CASSFHGRSYEQYF
TRBD2,-,TRBV7-8,13,TRBJ2-5,TGTGCCAGTAGTAGCGGGGTACAAGAGACCCAGTACTTC,CASSSGVQETQYF
-,-,TRBV15,14,TRBJ2-3,TGTGCCACCAGCCCGCGAAGGGACACAGATACGCAGTATTTT,CATSPRRDTDTQYF
-,-,TRBV5-1,15,TRBJ2-3,TGCGCCAGCAGCTTTGGAGGTACAGGCACAGATACGCAGTATTTT,CASSFGGTGTDTQYF
TRBD1,-,TRBV12-3/TRBV12-4,17,TRBJ1-6,TGTGCCAGCAGTCCCGGGACAGTCAAGGGGTATAATTCACCCCTCCACTTT,CASSPGTVKGYNSPLHF
-,few,TRBV5-1,11,TRBJ2-1,TGCGCCAGCAGGGAGGTGACGGAGCAGTTCTTC,CASREVTEQFF
-,once,TRBV11-2,15,TRBJ2-3,TGTGCCAGCAGCTCTAGCGCAAGAGGCACAGATACGCAGTATTTT,CASSSSARGTDTQYF
-,few,TRBV20-1,12,TRBJ2-7,TGCAGTGCTAGAGACGGGGGCCACGAGCAGTACTTC,CSARDGGHEQYF
-,few,TRBV5-1,15,TRBJ1-5,TGCGCCAGCAGCCCCGGGGGGACCGGGGGTCAGCCCCAGCATTTT,CASSPGGTGGQPQHF
TRBD1,-,TRBV28,16,TRBJ1-1,TGTGCCAGCAGTTTACACCGGACAGGGATGAACACTGAGGCTTTCTTT,CASSLHRTGMNTEAFF
TRBD2,few,TRBV4-3,17,TRBJ2-7,TGCGCCAGCAGCCAAGAGGTGGGAGGACTAGCGGTCTACGAGCAGTACTTC,CASSQEVGGLAVYEQYF
TRBD2,-,TRBV7-2,16,TRBJ2-1,TGTGCCAGCAGCTTGATCACTAGCGGGGCGGGGAATGAGCAGTTCTTC,CASSLITSGAGNEQFF
TRBD2,-,TRBV29-1,15,TRBJ2-3,TGCAGCGTTGAGCCGCGGGAGGGCCCTCGGTATACGCAGTATTTT,CSVEPREGPRYTQYF
-,-,TRBV7-6,17,TRBJ2-5,TGTGCCAGCAGCTTAGCGCCTTCGTGGGGCCAGTCAGAGACCCAGTACTTC,CASSLAPSWGQSETQYF
TRBD2,few,TRBV6-5,18,TRBJ2-4,TGTGCCAGCAGTTCCCGACTAGCGGGACGGCTAGCCAAAAACATTCAGTACTTC,CASSSRLAGRLAKNIQYF